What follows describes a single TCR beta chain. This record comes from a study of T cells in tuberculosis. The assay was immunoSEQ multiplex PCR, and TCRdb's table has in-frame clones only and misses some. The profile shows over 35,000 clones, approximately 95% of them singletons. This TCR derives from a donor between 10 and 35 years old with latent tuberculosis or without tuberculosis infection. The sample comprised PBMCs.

The CDR3 bases are TGTGCCAGCAGCCGATTCTCTCTCGGGACAGCGAATTCACCCCTCCACTTT. Translated, it gives CASSRFSLGTANSPLHF. The gene calls are TRBV5-4 and TRBJ1-6; 7 positions agree with TRBD1. CDR1 and CDR2 (germline): SGHNT, YYREEE (reference sequence). Trimming removed 4 bases from V and 7 bases from J; junction bases left unmatched: 14. The CDR3 runs to 17 residues.